The next 20 T cell receptor beta chains were all read from a single sample in a study of cytomegalovirus exposure and HLA in healthy donors (dated by TCRdb to 2017 to 2019). Library construction relied on the immunoSEQ multiplex PCR assay. The multiplex PCR relied on a mix of 60 forward primers for TCR Vbeta segments and 13 reverse primers for TCR Jbeta segments. TCRdb holds this immuneACCESS table with in-frame rearrangements only. Some clones are missing; in checked studies, unresolved V genes explain under half, and the rest has no known cause. The sample profile shows approximately 120,000 clones; around 80% of them were found once. Approximately 11% of the sample belongs to the ten largest clones. The sample consisted of PBMCs. The receptors were gathered from a man aged 25 to 40 in good health and CMV-seropositive.

This clone was counted between two and nine times. The J gene is TRBJ2-2, the V gene TRBV2, with 9 bases identical to TRBD1. Germline V gene lookup returns CDR1 SNHLY and CDR2 FYNNEI. The CDR3 totals 15 residues. J was trimmed by 5 bases and V by 6 bases; bases with no gene match: 7. The CDR3 region has the DNA TGTGCCAGCAGACGCCGGGACAGGGAGACCGGGGAGCTGTTTTTT. This translates into CASRRRDRETGELFF.

The J gene is TRBJ2-1, the V gene TRBV15; TRBD2 might be the D (6 bases). This CDR3 has 17 residues. Between the trimmed V and J ends, which lost 3 bases and 5 bases, there was a span of 20 bases. Germline CDR1 reads LNHNV; CDR2 reads YYDKDF (reference sequence). The CDR3 loop reads CATSRGRRVGFHNEQFF. The CDR3 DNA reads as TGTGCCACCAGCAGGGGTAGGAGGGTAGGGTTCCACAATGAGCAGTTCTTC. The full variable domain, completed using reference TRBV15 and TRBJ2-1, is DAMVIQNPRYQVTQFGKPVTLSCSQTLNHNVMYWYQQKSSQAPKLLFHYYDKDFNNEADTPDNFQSRRPNTSFCFLDIRSPGLGDTAMYLCATSRGRRVGFHNEQFFGPGTRLTVL.

This rearrangement joins TRBV28 to TRBJ2-7; 13 nucleotides align to TRBD2. V shed 4 bases, J shed 3 bases, and the junction held 12 bases outside the gene matches. This CDR3 contains 18 residues. From germline, CDR1 is MDHEN and CDR2 SYDVKM. The CDR3 loop reads CASSSQGPGLAGNYEQYF. The DNA for the CDR3 is TGTGCCAGCAGTTCACAGGGGCCGGGACTAGCGGGGAACTACGAGCAGTACTTC. The variable domain in full, completed from reference TRBV28 and TRBJ2-7, reads DVKVTQSSRYLVKRTGEKVFLECVQDMDHENMFWYRQDPGLGLRLIYFSYDVKMKEKGDIPEGYSVSREKKERFSLILESASTNQTSMYLCASSSQGPGLAGNYEQYFGPGTRLTVT.

This clone was seen a few times. The chain couples TRBV18 to TRBJ2-1, with 10 nucleotides matching TRBD2. Germline CDR1 KGHSH, CDR2 LQKENI. V dropped 3 bases and J dropped 8; count of bases not matched to a gene: 13. The CDR3 contains 17 residues. CDR3 region: CASSPPLAGVSWDEQFF. In DNA form, the CDR3 reads TGTGCCAGCTCACCCCCTCTAGCGGGAGTCTCTTGGGATGAGCAGTTCTTC.

The sample holds a few counts of this clone. This chain connects TRBV5-1 to TRBJ2-3, with D perhaps matching TRBD2 (5 bases). The CDR3 has 13 residues. Deletions cut 0 bases from V and 6 bases from J, with 8 bases between. Germline V gene lookup returns CDR1 SGHRS and CDR2 YFSETQ. For the CDR3, the DNA is TGCGCCAGCAGCTTGGGTGGGAGTGATACGCAGTATTTT. Protein sequence: CASSLGGSDTQYF.

The V call is TRBV5-4, the J call TRBJ1-3; D is ambiguous. Deletions cut 4 bases from V and 7 bases from J, with 9 bases between. CDR1 is SGHNT, CDR2 YYREEE, per germline (reference sequence). There are 12 residues in the CDR3. The CDR3 spells CASSRGENTIYF. The CDR3 nucleotides are TGTGCCAGCAGCCGGGGAGAGAACACCATATATTTT.

The CDR3 DNA sequence: TGCGCCAGCAGCCGCGGGACCGTTTTCTACAATGAGCAGTTCTTC. Encoded protein: CASSRGTVFYNEQFF. The chain employs TRBV4-1 and TRBJ2-1; D might be TRBD2 (6 bases). Germline lookup yields CDR1 MGHRA and CDR2 YSYEKL. The V and J ends lost 4 bases and 3 bases respectively, with 13 bases between them. CDR3 length: 15 amino acids.

The rearrangement links TRBV5-1 to TRBJ2-1, with D uncertain. V was pared by 4 bases and J by 6 bases, with 8 bases between. Germline loops: CDR1 SGHRS, CDR2 YFSETQ. The CDR3 has 12 residues. The CDR3 DNA reads as TGCGCCAGCAGCACGGTTGGCAATGAGCAGTTCTTC. Translation gives CASSTVGNEQFF.

The chain carries TRBV18 and TRBJ1-2; 7 nucleotides line up with TRBD1. The CDR3 is 17 residues long. V lost 3 bases, J lost 8 bases, and 18 bases stayed unmatched. Germline V gene sequence: CDR1 KGHSH, CDR2 LQKENI. Here the CDR3 reads CASSPNNPTGQIGGYTF. The CDR3 bases are TGTGCCAGCTCACCGAATAACCCGACGGGACAGATAGGAGGCTACACCTTC.

The chain employs TRBV9 and TRBJ2-1, with TRBD2 as a possible D gene (5 bases). In germline, CDR1 is SGDLS, CDR2 YYNGEE. This CDR3 is built from 14 residues. Trimming shortened V by 2 bases and J by 4 bases, and 10 bases separated the two germline ends. The CDR3 nucleotides read TGTGCCAGCAGCGTCGGGGTGGGGTACAATGAGCAGTTCTTC. Translating gives CASSVGVGYNEQFF.

This chain joins TRBV5-8 and TRBJ1-4; no firm D call. Germline V gives CDR1 SGHTS, CDR2 YDEGEE. CDR3 length: 14 residues. Trimming shortened V by 5 bases and J by 6 bases, and 14 bases separated the two germline ends. The DNA of the CDR3 is TGTGCCAGCAGTCATCAGGTGGGCGATGAAAAACTGTTTTTT. It translates to CASSHQVGDEKLFF.

The V call is TRBV29-1, the J call TRBJ1-1, with TRBD1 as a possible D gene (6 bases). Germline V gene lookup returns CDR1 SQVTM and CDR2 ANQGSEA. This CDR3 has 15 amino acids. Trimming pared 6 bases from V and 0 bases from J, leaving 17 bases between. DNA for the CDR3: TGCAGCGTGGGGCCAGGGGCAGACGTGAACACTGAAGCTTTCTTT. Translating it yields CSVGPGADVNTEAFF.

CDR3 sequence (DNA): TGTGCCAGCAGCCAAGGGGGACAGTCAGAGACCCAGTACTTC. It yields the protein CASSQGGQSETQYF. This chain uses TRBV4-2 with TRBJ2-5, with TRBD1 matching 7 bases. V was pared by 1 base and J by 4 bases, with 3 bases of the junction left unmatched. The CDR3 length is 14 residues. From germline, CDR1 is LGHNA and CDR2 YNFKEQ.

J is TRBJ1-4 and V is TRBV5-4; TRBD1 might be the D (5 bases). V was shortened by 0 bases and J by 3 bases, with 6 bases between the two germline ends. This CDR3 is built from 14 residues. Germline V gene sequence: CDR1 SGHNT, CDR2 YYREEE (reference sequence). Here the CDR3 DNA reads TGTGCCAGCAGCTTGGCAGGGTCTAATGAAAAACTGTTTTTT. Its translation is CASSLAGSNEKLFF. The whole variable domain, remainder taken from reference TRBV5-4 and TRBJ1-4, is ETGVTQSPTHLIKTRGQQVTLRCSSQSGHNTVSWYQQALGQGPQFIFQYYREEENGRGNFPPRFSGLQFPNYSSELNVNALELDDSALYLCASSLAGSNEKLFFGSGTQLSVL.

The rearrangement joins TRBV2 to TRBJ1-2; D is unclear. The germline V and J ends were trimmed by 4 bases and 8 bases, with 11 bases remaining between them. This CDR3 has 12 amino acids. CDR1 is SNHLY and CDR2 is FYNNEI in the germline V gene. CDR3 nucleotides: TGTGCCAGCAGTGTCACGGGTAGGGGCTACACCTTC. Its translation is CASSVTGRGYTF.

The chain couples TRBV15 to TRBJ1-2; the D gene is possibly TRBD1 (5 bases). The CDR3 loop spans 16 amino acids. With 2 bases removed from V and 3 bases from J, the gap between germline ends came to 16 bases. The germline gives CDR1 LNHNV, CDR2 YYDKDF (reference sequence). The DNA for the CDR3 is TGTGCCACCAGCAGAACGATGTTCGGGGGATACTATGGCTACACCTTC. Translated, it gives CATSRTMFGGYYGYTF.

The chain employs TRBV11-3 and TRBJ2-1, with 10 positions matching TRBD2. CDR1 is SGHNT, CDR2 YENEEA, per germline. The CDR3 is 15 residues long. Trimming removed 1 base from V and 3 bases from J; junction bases left unmatched: 0. The CDR3 loop is CASSLGTSGYNEQFF. In nucleotides, the CDR3 is TGTGCCAGCAGCTTAGGGACTAGCGGCTACAATGAGCAGTTCTTC.

The chain is built from TRBV9 and TRBJ2-7, with 7 bases lining up with TRBD1. The CDR3 covers 15 residues. CDR1 is SGDLS and CDR2 is YYNGEE in the germline V gene. The V segment lost 2 bases and the J segment 3 bases; nucleotides outside the gene matches: 8. The CDR3 sequence is CASSVGPDRDYEQYF. In nucleotides, the CDR3 is TGTGCCAGCAGCGTGGGGCCAGACAGGGACTACGAGCAGTACTTC.

The CDR3, as DNA: TGTGCCAGCAGTTACTCCGGACAGAACCAGCCCCAGCATTTT. Amino acids: CASSYSGQNQPQHF. The chain couples TRBV6-5 to TRBJ1-5, with D perhaps matching TRBD1 (6 bases). The CDR3 totals 14 residues. CDR1 and CDR2 (germline): MNHEY, SVGAGI. Trimming took 0 bases from V and 7 from J, leaving 10 bases between them.

This rearrangement joins TRBV18 to TRBJ2-1, with 11 nucleotides matching TRBD2. Germline loops: CDR1 KGHSH, CDR2 LQKENI. The CDR3 runs to 14 residues. V shed 5 bases and J 3 bases; nucleotides not matched to a gene: 0. The CDR3 DNA sequence: TGTGCCAGCTCAACTAGCGGGGGCTACAATGAGCAGTTCTTC. This encodes CASSTSGGYNEQFF.